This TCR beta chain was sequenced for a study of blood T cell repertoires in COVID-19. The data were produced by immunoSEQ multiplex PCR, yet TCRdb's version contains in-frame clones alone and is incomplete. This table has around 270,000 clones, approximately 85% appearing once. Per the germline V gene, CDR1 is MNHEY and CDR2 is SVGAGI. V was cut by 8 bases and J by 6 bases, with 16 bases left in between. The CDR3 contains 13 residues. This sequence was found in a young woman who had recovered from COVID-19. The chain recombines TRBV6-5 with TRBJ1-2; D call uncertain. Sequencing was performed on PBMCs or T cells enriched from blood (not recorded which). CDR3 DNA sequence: TGTGCCAGCCGAGAGGGCGAGGTAGATGGCTACACCTTC. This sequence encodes CASREGEVDGYTF.